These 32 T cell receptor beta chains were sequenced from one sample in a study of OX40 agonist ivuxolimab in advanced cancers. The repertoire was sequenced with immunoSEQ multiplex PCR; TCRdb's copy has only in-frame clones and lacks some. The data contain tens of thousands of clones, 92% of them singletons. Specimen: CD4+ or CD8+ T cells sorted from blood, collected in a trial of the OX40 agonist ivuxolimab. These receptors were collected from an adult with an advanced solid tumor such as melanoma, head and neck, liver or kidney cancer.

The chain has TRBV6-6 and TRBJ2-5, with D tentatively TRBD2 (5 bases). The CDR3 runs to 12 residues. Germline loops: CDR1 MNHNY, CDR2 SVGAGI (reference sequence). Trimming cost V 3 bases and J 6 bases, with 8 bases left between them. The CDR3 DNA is TGTGCCAGCAGTTATGAGGGCCAGACCCAGTACTTC. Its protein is CASSYEGQTQYF.

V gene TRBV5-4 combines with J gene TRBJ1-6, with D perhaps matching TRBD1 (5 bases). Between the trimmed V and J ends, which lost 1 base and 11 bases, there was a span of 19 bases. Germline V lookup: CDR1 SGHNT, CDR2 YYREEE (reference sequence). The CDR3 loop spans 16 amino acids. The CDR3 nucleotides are TGTGCCAGCAGCTTGCCTTGGAGGGACGGAGAGGCACCCCTCCACTTT. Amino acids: CASSLPWRDGEAPLHF.

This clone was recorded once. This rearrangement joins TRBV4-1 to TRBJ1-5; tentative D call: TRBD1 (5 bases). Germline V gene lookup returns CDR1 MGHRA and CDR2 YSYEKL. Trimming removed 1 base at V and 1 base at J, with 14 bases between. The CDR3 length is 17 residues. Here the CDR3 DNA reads TGCGCCAGCAGCCAAGTCTGGGGGGATAGGAGCAATCAGCCCCAGCATTTT. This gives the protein CASSQVWGDRSNQPQHF.

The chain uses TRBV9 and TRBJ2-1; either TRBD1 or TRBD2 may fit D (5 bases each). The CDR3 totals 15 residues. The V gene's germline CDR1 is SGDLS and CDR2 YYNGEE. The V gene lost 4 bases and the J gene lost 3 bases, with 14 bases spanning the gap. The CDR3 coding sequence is TGTGCCAGCAGCCCATCCGGGACCAACTACAATGAGCAGTTCTTC. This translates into CASSPSGTNYNEQFF.

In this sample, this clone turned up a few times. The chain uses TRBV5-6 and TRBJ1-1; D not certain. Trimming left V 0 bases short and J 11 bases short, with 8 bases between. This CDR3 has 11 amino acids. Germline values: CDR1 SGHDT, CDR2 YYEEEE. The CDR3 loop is CASSLGRWAFF. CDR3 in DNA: TGTGCCAGCAGCTTGGGTCGGTGGGCTTTCTTT.

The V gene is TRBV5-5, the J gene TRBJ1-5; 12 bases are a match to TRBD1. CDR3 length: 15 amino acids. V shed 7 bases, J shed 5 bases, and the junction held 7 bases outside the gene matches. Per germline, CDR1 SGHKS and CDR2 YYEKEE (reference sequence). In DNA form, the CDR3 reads TGTGCCAGCGGAACCGGGACAGGGGGCCATCAGCCCCAGCATTTT. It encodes CASGTGTGGHQPQHF.

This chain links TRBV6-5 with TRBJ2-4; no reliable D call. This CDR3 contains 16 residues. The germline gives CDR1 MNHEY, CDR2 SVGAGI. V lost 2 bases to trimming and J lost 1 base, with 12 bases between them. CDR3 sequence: CASSYLPPAAKNIQYF. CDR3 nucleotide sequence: TGTGCCAGCAGTTACCTACCCCCGGCCGCCAAAAACATTCAGTACTTC.

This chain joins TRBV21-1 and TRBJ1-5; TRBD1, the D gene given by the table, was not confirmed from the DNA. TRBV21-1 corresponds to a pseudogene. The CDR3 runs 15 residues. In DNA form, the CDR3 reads TGTGCCAGCAGCCCTCGGACACCTAGCAATCAGCCCCAGCATTTT. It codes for CASSPRTPSNQPQHF.

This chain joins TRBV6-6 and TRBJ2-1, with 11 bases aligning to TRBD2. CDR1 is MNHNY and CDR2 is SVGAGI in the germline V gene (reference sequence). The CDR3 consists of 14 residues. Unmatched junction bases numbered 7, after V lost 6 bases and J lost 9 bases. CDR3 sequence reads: CASRLAGGRGEQFF. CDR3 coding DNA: TGTGCCAGCAGGCTAGCGGGGGGCCGTGGTGAGCAGTTCTTC.

CDR3 sequence: CASSLATYEQYF. The CDR3, as DNA: TGTGCCAGCAGCTTAGCTACCTACGAGCAGTACTTC. The chain joins TRBV13 to TRBJ2-7; D unresolved. Trimming took 1 base from V and 2 from J, leaving 3 bases between them. CDR1 PRHDT and CDR2 FYEKMQ come from the germline V gene (reference sequence). The CDR3 runs 12 residues.

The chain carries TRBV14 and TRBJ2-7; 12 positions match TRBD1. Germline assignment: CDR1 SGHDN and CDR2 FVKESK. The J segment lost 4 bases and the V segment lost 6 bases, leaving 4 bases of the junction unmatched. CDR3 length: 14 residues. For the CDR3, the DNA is TGTGCCAGCAGGGGGACAGGGGGCGGTTACGAGCAGTACTTC. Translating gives CASRGTGGGYEQYF.

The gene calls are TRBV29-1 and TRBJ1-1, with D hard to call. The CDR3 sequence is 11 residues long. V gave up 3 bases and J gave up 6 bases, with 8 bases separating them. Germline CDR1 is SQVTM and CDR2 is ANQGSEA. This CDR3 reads CSVDGGAEAFF. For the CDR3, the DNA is TGCAGCGTTGATGGCGGGGCTGAAGCTTTCTTT. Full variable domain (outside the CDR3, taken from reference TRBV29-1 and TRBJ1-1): SAVISQKPSRDICQRGTSLTIQCQVDSQVTMMFWYRQQPGQSLTLIATANQGSEATYESGFVIDKFPISRPNLTFSTLTVSNMSPEDSSIYLCSVDGGAEAFFGQGTRLTVV.

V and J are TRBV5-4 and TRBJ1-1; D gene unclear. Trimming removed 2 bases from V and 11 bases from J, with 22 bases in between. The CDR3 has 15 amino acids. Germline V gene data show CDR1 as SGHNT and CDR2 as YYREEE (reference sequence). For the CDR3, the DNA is TGTGCCAGCAGCTTCTCGTCCCCGAGTTGGTCGGGGGCTTTCTTT. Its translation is CASSFSSPSWSGAFF. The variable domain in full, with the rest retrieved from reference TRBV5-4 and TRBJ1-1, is ETGVTQSPTHLIKTRGQQVTLRCSSQSGHNTVSWYQQALGQGPQFIFQYYREEENGRGNFPPRFSGLQFPNYSSELNVNALELDDSALYLCASSFSSPSWSGAFFGQGTRLTVV.

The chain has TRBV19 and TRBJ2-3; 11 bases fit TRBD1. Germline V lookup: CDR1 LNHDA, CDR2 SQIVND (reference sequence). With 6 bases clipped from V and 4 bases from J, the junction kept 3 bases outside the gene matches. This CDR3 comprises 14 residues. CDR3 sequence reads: CASSPGQGADTQYF. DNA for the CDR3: TGTGCCAGTAGCCCGGGACAGGGGGCAGATACGCAGTATTTT. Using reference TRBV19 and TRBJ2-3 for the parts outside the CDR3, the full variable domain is DGGITQSPKYLFRKEGQNVTLSCEQNLNHDAMYWYRQDPGQGLRLIYYSQIVNDFQKGDIAEGYSVSREKKESFPLTVTSAQKNPTAFYLCASSPGQGADTQYFGPGTRLTVL.

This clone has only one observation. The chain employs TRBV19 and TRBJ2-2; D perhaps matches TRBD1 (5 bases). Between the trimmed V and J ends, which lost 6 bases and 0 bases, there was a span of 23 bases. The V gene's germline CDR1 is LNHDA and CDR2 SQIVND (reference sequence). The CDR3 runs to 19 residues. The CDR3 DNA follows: TGTGCCAGTAGCCCCCCCCCGTGGAGTGGGGCCACGAACACCGGGGAGCTGTTTTTT. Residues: CASSPPPWSGATNTGELFF.

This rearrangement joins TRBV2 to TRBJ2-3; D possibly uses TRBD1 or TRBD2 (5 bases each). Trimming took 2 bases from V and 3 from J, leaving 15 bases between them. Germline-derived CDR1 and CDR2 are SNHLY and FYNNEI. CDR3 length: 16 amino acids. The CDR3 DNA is TGTGCCAGCAGTGAATTGGCAGGGACGGGAACAGATACGCAGTATTTT. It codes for CASSELAGTGTDTQYF.

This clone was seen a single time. As DNA, the CDR3 is TGCAGCGTTCCACGGGGTGGCGAGCAGTACTTC. Translated: CSVPRGGEQYF. J is TRBJ2-7 and V is TRBV29-1; D possibly corresponds to TRBD2 (5 bases). Germline assignment: CDR1 SQVTM and CDR2 ANQGSEA. The CDR3 covers 11 residues. V lost 5 bases and J lost 6, with 11 bases in between.

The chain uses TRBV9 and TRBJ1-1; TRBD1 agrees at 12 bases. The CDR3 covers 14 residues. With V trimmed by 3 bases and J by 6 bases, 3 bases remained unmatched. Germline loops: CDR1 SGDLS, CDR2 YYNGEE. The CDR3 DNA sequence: TGTGCCAGCAGCGCGGGACAGGGGGCGTCTGAAGCTTTCTTT. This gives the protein CASSAGQGASEAFF.

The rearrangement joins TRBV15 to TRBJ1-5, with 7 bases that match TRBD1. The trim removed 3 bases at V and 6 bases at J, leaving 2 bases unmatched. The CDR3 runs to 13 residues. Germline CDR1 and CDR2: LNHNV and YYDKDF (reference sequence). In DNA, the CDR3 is TGTGCCACCAGCAGCTACAGGGGTCAGCCCCAGCATTTT. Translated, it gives CATSSYRGQPQHF.

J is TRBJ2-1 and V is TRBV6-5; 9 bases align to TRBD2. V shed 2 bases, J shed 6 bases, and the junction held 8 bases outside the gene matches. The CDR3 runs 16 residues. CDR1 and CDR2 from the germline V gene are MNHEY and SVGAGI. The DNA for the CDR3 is TGTGCCAGCAGTTACCCCCCCAGCGGGGGGATCAATGAGCAGTTCTTC. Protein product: CASSYPPSGGINEQFF.

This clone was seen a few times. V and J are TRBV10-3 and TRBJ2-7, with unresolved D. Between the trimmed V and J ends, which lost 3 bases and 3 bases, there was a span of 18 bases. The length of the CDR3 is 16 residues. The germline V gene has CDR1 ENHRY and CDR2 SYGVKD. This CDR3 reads CAISESARSLGYEQYF. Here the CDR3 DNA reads TGTGCCATCAGTGAATCGGCCAGGTCCCTTGGCTACGAGCAGTACTTC.

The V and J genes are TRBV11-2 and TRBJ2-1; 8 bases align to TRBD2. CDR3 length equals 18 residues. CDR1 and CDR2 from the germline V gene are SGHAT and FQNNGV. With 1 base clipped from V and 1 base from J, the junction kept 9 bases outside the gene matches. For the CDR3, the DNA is TGTGCCAGCAGCTTAGTACTCCAGCGGGGGAGTTCCTACAATGAGCAGTTCTTC. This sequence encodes CASSLVLQRGSSYNEQFF. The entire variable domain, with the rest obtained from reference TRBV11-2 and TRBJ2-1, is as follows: EAGVAQSPRYKIIEKRQSVAFWCNPISGHATLYWYQQILGQGPKLLIQFQNNGVVDDSQLPKDRFSAERLKGVDSTLKIQPAKLEDSAVYLCASSLVLQRGSSYNEQFFGPGTRLTVL.

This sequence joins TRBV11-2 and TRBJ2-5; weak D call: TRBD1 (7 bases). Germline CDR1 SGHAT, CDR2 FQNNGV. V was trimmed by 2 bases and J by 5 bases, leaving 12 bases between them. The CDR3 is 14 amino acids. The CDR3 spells CASSLRSGGETQYF. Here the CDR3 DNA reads TGTGCCAGCAGCTTAAGATCAGGGGGGGAGACCCAGTACTTC.

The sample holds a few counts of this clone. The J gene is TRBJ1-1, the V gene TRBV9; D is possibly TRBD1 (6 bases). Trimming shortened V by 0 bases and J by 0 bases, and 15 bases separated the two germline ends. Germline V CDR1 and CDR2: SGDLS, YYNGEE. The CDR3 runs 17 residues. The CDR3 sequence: CASSVVLTGVMNTEAFF. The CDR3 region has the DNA TGTGCCAGCAGCGTAGTCTTGACAGGAGTCATGAACACTGAAGCTTTCTTT. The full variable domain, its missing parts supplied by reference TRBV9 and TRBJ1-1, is DSGVTQTPKHLITATGQRVTLRCSPRSGDLSVYWYQQSLDQGLQFLIQYYNGEERAKGNILERFSAQQFPDLHSELNLSSLELGDSALYFCASSVVLTGVMNTEAFFGQGTRLTVV.

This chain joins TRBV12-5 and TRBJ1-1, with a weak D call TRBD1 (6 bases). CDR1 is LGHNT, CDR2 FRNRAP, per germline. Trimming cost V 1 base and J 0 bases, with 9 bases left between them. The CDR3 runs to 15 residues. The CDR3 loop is CASGLAGALNTEAFF. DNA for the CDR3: TGTGCTAGTGGTTTGGCGGGGGCCTTGAACACTGAAGCTTTCTTT.

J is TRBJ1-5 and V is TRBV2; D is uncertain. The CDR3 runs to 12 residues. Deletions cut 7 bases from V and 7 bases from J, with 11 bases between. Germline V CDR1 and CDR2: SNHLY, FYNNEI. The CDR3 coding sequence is TGTGCCAGCACTGGTGGAGGCCAGCCCCAGCATTTT. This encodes CASTGGGQPQHF.

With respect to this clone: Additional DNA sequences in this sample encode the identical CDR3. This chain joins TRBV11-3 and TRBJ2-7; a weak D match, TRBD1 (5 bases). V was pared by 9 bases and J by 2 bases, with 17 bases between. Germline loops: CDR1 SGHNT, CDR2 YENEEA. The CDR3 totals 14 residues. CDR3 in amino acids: CASSPDIFPYEQYF. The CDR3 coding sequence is TGTGCCAGTAGCCCGGACATATTCCCCTACGAGCAGTACTTC.

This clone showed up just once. The CDR3 DNA reads TGTGCCAGCTCACCACGACGACTAGCGGGGCTCGATGAGCAGTTCTTC. It translates to CASSPRRLAGLDEQFF. The chain employs TRBV18 and TRBJ2-1, with TRBD2 identical over 11 bases. The CDR3 consists of 16 residues. Trimming took 1 base from V and 8 from J; bases not matched to a gene: 7. Germline CDR1 is KGHSH and CDR2 is LQKENI.

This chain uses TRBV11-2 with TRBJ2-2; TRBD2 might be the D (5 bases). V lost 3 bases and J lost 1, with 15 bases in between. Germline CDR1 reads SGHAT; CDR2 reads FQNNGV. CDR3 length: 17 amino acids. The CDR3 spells CASSFTREGRNTGELFF. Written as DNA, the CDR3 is TGTGCCAGCAGCTTTACGAGGGAAGGTCGGAACACCGGGGAGCTGTTTTTT.

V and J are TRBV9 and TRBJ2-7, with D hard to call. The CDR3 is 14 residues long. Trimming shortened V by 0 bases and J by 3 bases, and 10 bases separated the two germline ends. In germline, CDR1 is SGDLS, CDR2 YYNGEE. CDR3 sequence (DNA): TGTGCCAGCAGCGTAGGTGAACTTAACTACGAGCAGTACTTC. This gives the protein CASSVGELNYEQYF.

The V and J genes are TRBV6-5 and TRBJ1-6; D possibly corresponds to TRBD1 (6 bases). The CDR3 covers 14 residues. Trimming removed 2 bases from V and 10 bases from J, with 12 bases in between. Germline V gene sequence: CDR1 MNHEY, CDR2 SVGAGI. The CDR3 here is CASSYQGLGSPLHF. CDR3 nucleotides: TGTGCCAGCAGTTACCAGGGGCTAGGATCACCCCTCCACTTT.

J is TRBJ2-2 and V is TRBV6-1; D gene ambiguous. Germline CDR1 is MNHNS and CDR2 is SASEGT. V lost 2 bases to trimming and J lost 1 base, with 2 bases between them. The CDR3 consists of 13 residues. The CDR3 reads CASSEMNTGELFF. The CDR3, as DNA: TGTGCCAGCAGTGAAATGAACACCGGGGAGCTGTTTTTT.